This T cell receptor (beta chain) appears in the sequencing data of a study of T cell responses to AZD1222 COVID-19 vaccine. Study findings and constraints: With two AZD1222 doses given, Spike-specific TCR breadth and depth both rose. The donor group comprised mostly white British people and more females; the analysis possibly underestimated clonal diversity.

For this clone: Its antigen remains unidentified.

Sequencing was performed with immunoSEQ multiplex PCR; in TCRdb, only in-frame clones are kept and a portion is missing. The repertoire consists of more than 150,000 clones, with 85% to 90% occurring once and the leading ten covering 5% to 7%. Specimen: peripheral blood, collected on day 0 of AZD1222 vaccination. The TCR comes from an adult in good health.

The CDR3 bases are TGTGCCAGCAGTGAATCCGGGACAGGGGCCTACGAGCAGTACTTC. As protein: CASSESGTGAYEQYF. This chain joins TRBV7-2 and TRBJ2-7, with 10 nucleotides matching TRBD1. CDR1 is SGHTA and CDR2 is FQGNSA in the germline V gene. The CDR3 is made up of 15 amino acids. V shed 6 bases and J 2 bases; nucleotides not matched to a gene: 7.